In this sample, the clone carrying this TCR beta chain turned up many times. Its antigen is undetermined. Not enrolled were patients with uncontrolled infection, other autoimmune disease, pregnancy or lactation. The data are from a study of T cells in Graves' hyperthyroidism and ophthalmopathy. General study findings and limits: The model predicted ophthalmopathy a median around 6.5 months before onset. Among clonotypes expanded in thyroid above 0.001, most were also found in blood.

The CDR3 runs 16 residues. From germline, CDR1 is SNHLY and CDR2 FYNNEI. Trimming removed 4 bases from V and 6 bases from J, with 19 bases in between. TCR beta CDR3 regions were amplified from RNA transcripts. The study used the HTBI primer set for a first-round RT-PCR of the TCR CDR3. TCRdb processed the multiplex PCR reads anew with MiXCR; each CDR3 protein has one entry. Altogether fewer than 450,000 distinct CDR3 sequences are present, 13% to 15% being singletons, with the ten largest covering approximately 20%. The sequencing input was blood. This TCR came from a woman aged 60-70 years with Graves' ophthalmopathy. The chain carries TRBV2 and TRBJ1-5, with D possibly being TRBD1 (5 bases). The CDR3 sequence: CASSGESRVVFQPQHF. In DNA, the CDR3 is TGTGCCAGCAGTGGGGAGAGCAGGGTGGTATTTCAGCCCCAGCATTTT. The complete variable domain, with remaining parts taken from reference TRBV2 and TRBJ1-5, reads EPEVTQTPSHQVTQMGQEVILRCVPISNHLYFYWYRQILGQKVEFLVSFYNNEISEKSEIFDDQFSVERPDGSNFTLKIRSTKLEDSAMYFCASSGESRVVFQPQHFGDGTRLSIL.